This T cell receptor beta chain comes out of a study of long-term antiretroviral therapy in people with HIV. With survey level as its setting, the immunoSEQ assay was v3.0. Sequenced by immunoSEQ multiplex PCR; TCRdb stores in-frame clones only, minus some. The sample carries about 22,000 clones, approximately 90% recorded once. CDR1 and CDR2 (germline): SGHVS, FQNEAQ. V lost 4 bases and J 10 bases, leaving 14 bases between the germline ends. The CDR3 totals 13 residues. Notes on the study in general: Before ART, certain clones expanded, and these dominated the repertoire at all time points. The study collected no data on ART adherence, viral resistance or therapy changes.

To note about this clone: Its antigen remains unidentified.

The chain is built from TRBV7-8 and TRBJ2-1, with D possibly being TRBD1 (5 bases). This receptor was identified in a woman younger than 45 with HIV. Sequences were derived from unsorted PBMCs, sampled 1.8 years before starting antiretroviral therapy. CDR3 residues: CASSSRVQREQFF. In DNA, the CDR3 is TGTGCCAGCAGCTCCAGGGTCCAGAGGGAGCAGTTCTTC.